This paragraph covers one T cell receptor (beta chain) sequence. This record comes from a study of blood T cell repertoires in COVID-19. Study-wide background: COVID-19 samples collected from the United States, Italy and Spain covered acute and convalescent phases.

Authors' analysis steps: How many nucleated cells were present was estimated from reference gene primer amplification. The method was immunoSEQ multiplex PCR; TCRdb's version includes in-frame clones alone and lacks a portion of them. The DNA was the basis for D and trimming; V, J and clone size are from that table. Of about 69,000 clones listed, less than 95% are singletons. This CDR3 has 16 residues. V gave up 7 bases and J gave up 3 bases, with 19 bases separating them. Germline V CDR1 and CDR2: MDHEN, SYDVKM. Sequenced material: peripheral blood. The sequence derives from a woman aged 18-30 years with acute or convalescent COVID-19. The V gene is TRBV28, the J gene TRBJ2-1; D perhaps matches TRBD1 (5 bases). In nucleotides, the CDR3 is TGTGCCAGCAAATCTCAGACAGCTGCTGGCTACAATGAGCAGTTCTTC. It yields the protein CASKSQTAAGYNEQFF.